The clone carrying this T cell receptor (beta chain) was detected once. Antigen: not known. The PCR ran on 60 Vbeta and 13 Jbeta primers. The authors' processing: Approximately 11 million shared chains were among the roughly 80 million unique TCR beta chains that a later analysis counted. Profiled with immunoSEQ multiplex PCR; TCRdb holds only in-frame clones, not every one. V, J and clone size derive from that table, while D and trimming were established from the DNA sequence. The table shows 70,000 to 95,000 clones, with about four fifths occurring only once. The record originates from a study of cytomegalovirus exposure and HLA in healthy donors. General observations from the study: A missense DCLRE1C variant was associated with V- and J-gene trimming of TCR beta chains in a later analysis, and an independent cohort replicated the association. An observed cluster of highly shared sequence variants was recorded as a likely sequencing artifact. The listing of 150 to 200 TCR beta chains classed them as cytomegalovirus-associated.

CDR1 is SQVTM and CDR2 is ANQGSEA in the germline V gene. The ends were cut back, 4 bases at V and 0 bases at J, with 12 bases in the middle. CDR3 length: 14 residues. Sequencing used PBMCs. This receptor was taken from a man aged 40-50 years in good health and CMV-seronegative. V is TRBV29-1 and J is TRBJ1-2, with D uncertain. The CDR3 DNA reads TGCAGCGTTGTCCGGGATCCTGCTAACTATGGCTACACCTTC. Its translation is CSVVRDPANYGYTF. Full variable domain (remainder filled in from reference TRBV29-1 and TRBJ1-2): SAVISQKPSRDICQRGTSLTIQCQVDSQVTMMFWYRQQPGQSLTLIATANQGSEATYESGFVIDKFPISRPNLTFSTLTVSNMSPEDSSIYLCSVVRDPANYGYTFGSGTRLTVV.